This T cell receptor beta chain derives from a study of regulatory T cells in long-lasting Graves disease. The V and J ends lost 3 bases and 2 bases respectively, with 10 bases between them. CDR1 is SNHLY and CDR2 is FYNNEI in the germline V gene. The CDR3 loop spans 15 amino acids. The sample's time point: persistent/refractory GD, antithyroid drugs over 5 years with positive TRAb. Researchers made the TCR library from RNA that was extracted from PBMCs. TCR beta libraries were built with iRepertoire HTBI primers and Arm-PCR of CDR3 regions. Each CDR3 protein is one row after TCRdb ran MiXCR on the multiplex PCR reads. The table has 350,000 to 500,000 distinct CDR3 sequences, around 20% seen once. Remarks on this clonotype: This may arise from a read error, as a much more abundant clone is one base away.

The sample was peripheral blood mononuclear cells (PBMCs), taken when the disease was refractory, from a patient treated with antithyroid drugs. This chain uses TRBV2 with TRBJ1-4; no definite D call. The TCR comes from a female donor with Graves disease. CDR3 in DNA: TGTGCCAGCAGTGACCTGCGGAGCACTAATGAAAAACTGTTTTTT. Amino acids: CASSDLRSTNEKLFF.